These 6 T cell receptor beta chains share one sample of origin, sequenced in a study of T-cell reconstitution after alpha-beta-depleted transplantation in children. Preparing the TCRbeta library involved the use of unique molecular identifiers. TCRdb recomputed calls from the PCR reads with MiXCR, one row per CDR3 protein. Of 700,000 to 950,000 distinct CDR3 sequences in the sample, about 15% were seen once. The specimen was PBMCs, mostly from graft donor cells, collected 360 days after TCRalphabeta/CD19-depleted stem cell transplant. All receptors come from a male patient under 18 who had a stem cell transplant for acute lymphoblastic leukemia, so the T cells may come from the graft donor.

The chain uses TRBV4-1 and TRBJ1-1; weak D call: TRBD1 (6 bases). Trimming took off 0 bases at V and 5 bases at J, with 13 bases between the two ends. Germline V gene data show CDR1 as MGHRA and CDR2 as YSYEKL. This CDR3 has 15 amino acids. The CDR3 loop reads CASSQEYTGRTEAFF. CDR3 nucleotides: TGCGCCAGCAGCCAAGAGTACACAGGGAGGACTGAAGCTTTCTTT.

The rearrangement joins TRBV5-1 to TRBJ2-7; possible D gene TRBD1, 5 bases. Trimming took 4 bases from V and 3 from J, leaving 11 bases between them. The CDR3 runs to 13 residues. Germline values: CDR1 SGHRS, CDR2 YFSETQ. DNA of the CDR3: TGCGCCAGCAGCAAGGGCAGGGACTACGAGCAGTACTTC. Its protein is CASSKGRDYEQYF.

This clonotype was picked up many times. This rearrangement joins TRBV25-1 to TRBJ1-1, with D tentatively TRBD1 (5 bases). V shed 3 bases and J shed 10 bases, with 18 bases lying between them. Germline V gene data show CDR1 as MGHDK and CDR2 as SYGVNS. This CDR3 has 14 amino acids. CDR3: CASSDPPSGPGAFF. For the CDR3, the DNA is TGTGCCAGCAGTGATCCCCCCTCAGGGCCTGGAGCTTTCTTT. Together with reference TRBV25-1 and TRBJ1-1, the CDR3 gives the full variable domain: EADIYQTPRYLVIGTGKKITLECSQTMGHDKMYWYQQDPGMELHLIHYSYGVNSTEKGDLSSESTVSRIRTEHFPLTLESARPSHTSQYLCASSDPPSGPGAFFGQGTRLTVV.

J is TRBJ2-1 and V is TRBV15; 7 bases are shared with TRBD2. This CDR3 has 19 residues. Germline CDR1 is LNHNV and CDR2 is YYDKDF (reference sequence). Unmatched junction bases numbered 17, after V lost 0 bases and J lost 6 bases. The CDR3: CATSRDLAEPFRPPNEQFF. CDR3 bases: TGTGCCACCAGCAGAGATCTAGCGGAGCCCTTCCGGCCCCCCAATGAGCAGTTCTTC.

The rearrangement uses TRBV11-2 and TRBJ2-1, with 8 bases aligning to TRBD2. The CDR3 has 17 amino acids. CDR1 and CDR2 (germline): SGHAT, FQNNGV. Trimming removed 0 bases from V and 4 bases from J; junction bases left unmatched: 8. CDR3 protein: CASSLDRGGRRYNEQFF. CDR3 nucleotides: TGTGCCAGCAGCTTAGATCGTGGCGGGAGGAGGTACAATGAGCAGTTCTTC.

There are a few counts of this clonotype. V is TRBV4-1 and J is TRBJ2-3; D perhaps matches TRBD2 (6 bases). CDR3 length equals 14 residues. Germline CDR1 MGHRA, CDR2 YSYEKL. V dropped 1 base and J dropped 4 bases, with 9 bases sitting between them. The CDR3 DNA reads TGCGCCAGCAGCCAAGGCCCGGGGGCAGATACGCAGTATTTT. Its translation: CASSQGPGADTQYF.